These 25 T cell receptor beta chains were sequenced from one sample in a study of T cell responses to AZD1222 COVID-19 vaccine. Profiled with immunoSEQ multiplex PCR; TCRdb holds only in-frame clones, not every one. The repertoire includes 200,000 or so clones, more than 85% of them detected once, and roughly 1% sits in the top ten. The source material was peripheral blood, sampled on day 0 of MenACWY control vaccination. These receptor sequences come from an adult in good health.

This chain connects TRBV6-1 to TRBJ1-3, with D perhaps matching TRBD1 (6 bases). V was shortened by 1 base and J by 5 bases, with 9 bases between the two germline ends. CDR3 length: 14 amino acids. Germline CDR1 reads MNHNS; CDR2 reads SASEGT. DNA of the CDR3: TGTGCCAGCAGTGAAGGGACAGCAAGAAACACCATATATTTT. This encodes CASSEGTARNTIYF.

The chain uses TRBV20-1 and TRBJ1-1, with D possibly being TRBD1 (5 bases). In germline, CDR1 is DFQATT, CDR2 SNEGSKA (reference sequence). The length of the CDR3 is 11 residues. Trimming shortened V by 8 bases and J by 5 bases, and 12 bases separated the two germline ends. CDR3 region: CSPKRGTEAFF. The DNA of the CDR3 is TGCAGTCCTAAGCGGGGGACTGAAGCTTTCTTT.

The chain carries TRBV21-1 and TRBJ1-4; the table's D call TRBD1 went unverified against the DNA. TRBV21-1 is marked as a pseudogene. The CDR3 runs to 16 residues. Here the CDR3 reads CASSKAQGATNEKLFF. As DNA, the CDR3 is TGTGCCAGCAGCAAAGCCCAGGGTGCAACTAATGAAAAACTGTTTTTT.

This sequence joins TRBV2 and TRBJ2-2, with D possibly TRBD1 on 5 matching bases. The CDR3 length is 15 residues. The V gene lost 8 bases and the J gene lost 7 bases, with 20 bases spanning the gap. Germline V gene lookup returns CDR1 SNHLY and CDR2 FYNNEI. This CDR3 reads CASGHGQPTSGELFF. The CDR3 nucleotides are TGTGCCAGCGGCCACGGACAACCAACAAGCGGGGAGCTGTTTTTT.

CDR3 protein: CASSATLAGGLETQYF. CDR3 DNA sequence: TGTGCCAGCAGCGCTACACTAGCGGGGGGCTTGGAGACCCAGTACTTC. The gene calls are TRBV9 and TRBJ2-5, with 12 bases that match TRBD2. From germline, CDR1 is SGDLS and CDR2 YYNGEE. The CDR3 covers 16 residues. The junction had 8 bases not matched to a gene; V was cut back by 3 bases and J by 5 bases.

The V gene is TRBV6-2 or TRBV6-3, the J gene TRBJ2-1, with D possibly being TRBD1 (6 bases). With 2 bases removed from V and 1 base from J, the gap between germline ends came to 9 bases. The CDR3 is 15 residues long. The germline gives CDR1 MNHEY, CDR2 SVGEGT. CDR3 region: CASSYGQGSYNEQFF. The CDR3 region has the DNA TGTGCCAGCAGTTACGGGCAGGGGTCCTACAATGAGCAGTTCTTC.

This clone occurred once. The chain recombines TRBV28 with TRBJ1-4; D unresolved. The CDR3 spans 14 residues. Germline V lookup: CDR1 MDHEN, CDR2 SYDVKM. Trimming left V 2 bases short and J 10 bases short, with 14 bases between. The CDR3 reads CASSLKERVGKLFF. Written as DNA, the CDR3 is TGTGCCAGCAGTTTAAAGGAGCGGGTGGGAAAACTGTTTTTT.

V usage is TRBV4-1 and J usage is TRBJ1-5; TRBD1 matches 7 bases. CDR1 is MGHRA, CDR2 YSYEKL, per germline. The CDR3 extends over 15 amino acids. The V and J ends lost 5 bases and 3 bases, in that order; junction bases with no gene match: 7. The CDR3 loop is CASSKQGQINQPQHF. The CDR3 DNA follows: TGCGCCAGCAGCAAGCAGGGACAGATCAATCAGCCCCAGCATTTT.

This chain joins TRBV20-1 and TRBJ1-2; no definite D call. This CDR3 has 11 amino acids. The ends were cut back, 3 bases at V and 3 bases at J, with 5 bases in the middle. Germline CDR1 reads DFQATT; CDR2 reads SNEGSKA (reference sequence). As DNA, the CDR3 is TGCAGTGCTAGGTTTTACTATGGCTACACCTTC. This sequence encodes CSARFYYGYTF.

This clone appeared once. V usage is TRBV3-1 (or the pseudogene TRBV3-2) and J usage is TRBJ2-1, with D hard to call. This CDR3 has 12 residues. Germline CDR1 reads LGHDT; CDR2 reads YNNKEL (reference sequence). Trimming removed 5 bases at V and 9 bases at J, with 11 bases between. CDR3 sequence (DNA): TGTGCCAGCAGCATACTGGGTGCTGAGCAGTTCTTC. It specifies CASSILGAEQFF.

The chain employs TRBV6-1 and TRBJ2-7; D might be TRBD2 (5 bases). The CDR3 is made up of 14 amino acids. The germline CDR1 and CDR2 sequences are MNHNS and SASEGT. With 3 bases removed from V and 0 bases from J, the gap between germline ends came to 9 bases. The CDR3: CASSEEELSYEQYF. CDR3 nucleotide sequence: TGTGCCAGCAGTGAGGAGGAACTCTCCTACGAGCAGTACTTC.

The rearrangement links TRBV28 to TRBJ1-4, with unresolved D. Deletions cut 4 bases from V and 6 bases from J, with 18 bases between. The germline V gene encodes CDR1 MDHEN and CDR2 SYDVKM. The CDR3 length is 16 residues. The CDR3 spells CASSSEVAAMHEKLFF. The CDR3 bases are TGTGCCAGCAGTTCCGAGGTCGCGGCTATGCATGAAAAACTGTTTTTT.

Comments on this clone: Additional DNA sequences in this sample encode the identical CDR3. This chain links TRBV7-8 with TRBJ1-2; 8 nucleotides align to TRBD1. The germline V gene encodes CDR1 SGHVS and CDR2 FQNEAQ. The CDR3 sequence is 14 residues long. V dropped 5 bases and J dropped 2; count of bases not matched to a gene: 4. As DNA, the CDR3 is TGTGCCAGCAGCCTCGGACAGGGAAACTATGGCTACACCTTC. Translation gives CASSLGQGNYGYTF.

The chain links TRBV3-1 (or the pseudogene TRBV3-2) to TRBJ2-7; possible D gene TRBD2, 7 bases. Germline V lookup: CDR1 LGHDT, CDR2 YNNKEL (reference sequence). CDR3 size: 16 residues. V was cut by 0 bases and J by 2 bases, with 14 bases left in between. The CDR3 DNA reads TGTGCCAGCAGCCAAGATGAGGGAGGGGGTCCCTACGAGCAGTACTTC. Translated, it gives CASSQDEGGGPYEQYF.

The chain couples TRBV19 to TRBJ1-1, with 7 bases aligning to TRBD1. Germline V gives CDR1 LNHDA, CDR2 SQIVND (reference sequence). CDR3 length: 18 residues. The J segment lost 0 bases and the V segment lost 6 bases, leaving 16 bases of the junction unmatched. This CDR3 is CASSFPGRGRALNTEAFF. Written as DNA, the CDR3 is TGTGCCAGTAGCTTCCCAGGCAGGGGGAGGGCATTGAACACTGAAGCTTTCTTT.

CDR3 in amino acids: CASSQGQVLYQPQHF. CDR3 DNA sequence: TGTGCCAGCTCTCAAGGACAGGTTCTTTATCAGCCCCAGCATTTT. This chain links TRBV18 with TRBJ1-5, with 7 bases aligning to TRBD1. Losses at the gene ends were 6 bases for V and 5 bases for J; bases not matched to a gene: 10. This CDR3 has 15 residues. The germline V gene encodes CDR1 KGHSH and CDR2 LQKENI.

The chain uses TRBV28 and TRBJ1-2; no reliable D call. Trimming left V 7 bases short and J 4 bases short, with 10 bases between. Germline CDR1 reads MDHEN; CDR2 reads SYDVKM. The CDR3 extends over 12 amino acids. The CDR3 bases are TGTGCCAGCATGGCAGAACTCTATGGCTACACCTTC. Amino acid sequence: CASMAELYGYTF.

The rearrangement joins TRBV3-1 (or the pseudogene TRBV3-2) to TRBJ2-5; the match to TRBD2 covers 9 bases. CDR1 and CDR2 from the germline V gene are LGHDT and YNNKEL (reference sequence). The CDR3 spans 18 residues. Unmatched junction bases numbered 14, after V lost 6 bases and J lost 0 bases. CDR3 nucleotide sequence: TGTGCCAGCAGACCGGCGTCTAGCGGGGCCTTTTACCAAGAGACCCAGTACTTC. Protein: CASRPASSGAFYQETQYF.

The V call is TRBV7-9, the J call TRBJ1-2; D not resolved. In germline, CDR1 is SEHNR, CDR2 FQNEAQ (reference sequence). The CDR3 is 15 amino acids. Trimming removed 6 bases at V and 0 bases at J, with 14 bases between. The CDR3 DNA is TGTGCCAGCAGTCCAGCGGGCAGCACTAACTATGGCTACACCTTC. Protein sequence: CASSPAGSTNYGYTF.

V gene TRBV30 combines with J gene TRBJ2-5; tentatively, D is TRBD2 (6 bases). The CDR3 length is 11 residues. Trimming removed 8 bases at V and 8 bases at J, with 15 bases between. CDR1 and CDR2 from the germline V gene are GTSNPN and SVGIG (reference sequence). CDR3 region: CAGWTTSTQYF. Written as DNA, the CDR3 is TGTGCCGGATGGACTACTTCTACCCAGTACTTC.

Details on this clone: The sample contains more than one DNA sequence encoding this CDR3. Here the CDR3 reads CATSRGRGPYEQYF. As DNA, the CDR3 is TGTGCCACCAGCAGAGGCCGGGGCCCCTACGAGCAGTACTTC. V usage is TRBV15 and J usage is TRBJ2-7, with D possibly being TRBD1 or TRBD2 (5 bases each). Trimming pared 1 base from V and 2 bases from J, leaving 9 bases between. The germline V gene encodes CDR1 LNHNV and CDR2 YYDKDF (reference sequence). The CDR3 spans 14 residues.

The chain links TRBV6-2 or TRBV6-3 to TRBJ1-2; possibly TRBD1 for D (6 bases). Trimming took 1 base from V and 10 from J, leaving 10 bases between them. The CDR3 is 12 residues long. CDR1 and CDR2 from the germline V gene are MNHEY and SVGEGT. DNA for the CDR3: TGTGCCAGCAGTTACTTGGGACACCCCTACACCTTC. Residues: CASSYLGHPYTF.

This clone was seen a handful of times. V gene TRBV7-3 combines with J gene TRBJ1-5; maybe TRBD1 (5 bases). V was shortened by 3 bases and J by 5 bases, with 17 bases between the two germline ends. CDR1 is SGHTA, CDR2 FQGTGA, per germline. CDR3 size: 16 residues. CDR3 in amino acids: CASSFPSQGGDQPQHF. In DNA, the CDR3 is TGTGCCAGCAGCTTCCCCTCCCAGGGTGGGGATCAGCCCCAGCATTTT.

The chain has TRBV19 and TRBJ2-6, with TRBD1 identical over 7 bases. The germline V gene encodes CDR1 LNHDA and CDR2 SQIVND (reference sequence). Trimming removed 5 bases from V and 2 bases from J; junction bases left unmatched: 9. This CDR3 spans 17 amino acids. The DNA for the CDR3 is TGTGCCAGTAGTCCGAGCACAGGGGAAACTGGGGCCAACGTCCTGACTTTC. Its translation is CASSPSTGETGANVLTF.

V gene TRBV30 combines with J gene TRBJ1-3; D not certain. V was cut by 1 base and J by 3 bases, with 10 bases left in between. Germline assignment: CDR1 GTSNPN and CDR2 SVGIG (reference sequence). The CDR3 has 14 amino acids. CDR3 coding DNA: TGTGCCTGGAGTGGGACTATGGTTGGAAACACCATATATTTT. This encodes CAWSGTMVGNTIYF.